This TCR beta chain is drawn from a study of vaccination and CD4 T cells after COVID-19. Stated treatment: approximately 10-day PBMC culture with coronavirus spike peptide pools or control peptides (ViraFEST assay). The table lists this clonotype with a few counts. Its antigen remains unidentified. The CDR3 totals 17 residues. V lost 8 bases and J lost 0, with 20 bases in between. The V gene's germline CDR1 is MNHEY and CDR2 SMNVEV (reference sequence). Oncomine TCR Beta short-read sequencing was applied to DNA from cultured CD4+ T cells. TCRdb re-called the PCR reads through MiXCR, storing one row per CDR3 protein. Of over 8,500 distinct CDR3 sequences detected, about 45% appear once; the ten largest clones hold about a fifth.

V gene TRBV27 combines with J gene TRBJ2-1; possibly TRBD1 or TRBD2 for D (5 bases each). The TCR was taken from a human donor who had recovered from COVID-19. Sequenced sample: CD4+ T cells from blood, cultured in vitro. This CDR3 is CASLPDEGLSSYNEQFF. For the CDR3, the DNA is TGTGCCAGCCTTCCGGATGAGGGGCTCAGCTCCTACAATGAGCAGTTCTTC.